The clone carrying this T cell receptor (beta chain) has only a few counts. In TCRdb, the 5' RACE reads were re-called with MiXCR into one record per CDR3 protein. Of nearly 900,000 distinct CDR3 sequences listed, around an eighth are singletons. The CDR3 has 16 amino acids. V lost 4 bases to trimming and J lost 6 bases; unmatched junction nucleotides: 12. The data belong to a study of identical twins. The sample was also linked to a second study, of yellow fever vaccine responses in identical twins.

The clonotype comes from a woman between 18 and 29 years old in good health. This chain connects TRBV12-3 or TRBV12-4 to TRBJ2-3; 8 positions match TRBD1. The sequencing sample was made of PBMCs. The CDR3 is CASSSGQGEFWDTQYF. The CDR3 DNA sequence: TGTGCCAGCAGTTCCGGACAGGGTGAATTTTGGGATACGCAGTATTTT.